What follows are 31 T cell receptor beta chains derived from one specimen sequenced in a study of T cells in Graves' hyperthyroidism and ophthalmopathy. TCR beta CDR3 regions were amplified from RNA transcripts. The HTBI primer set served for first-round RT-PCR of the TCR CDR3. Each CDR3 protein gets one entry after TCRdb re-called the multiplex PCR reads with MiXCR. The table records roughly 200,000 distinct CDR3 sequences, around 17% of them present only once. Sequenced input: blood. These TCRs come from a man in his forties with Graves' hyperthyroidism.

This clonotype came up many times. This sequence joins TRBV11-3 and TRBJ1-1; D is perhaps TRBD1 (5 bases). The CDR3 has 15 amino acids. Trimming stripped 0 bases from V and 1 base from J, with 9 bases between. CDR1 and CDR2 from the germline V gene are SGHNT and YENEEA. The CDR3 nucleotides read TGTGCCAGCAGCTTAGATGGAACAGGGAACACTGAAGCTTTCTTT. Amino acids: CASSLDGTGNTEAFF.

This clonotype turned up a few times. CDR3 loop: CASSYGLTGDYGYTF. CDR3 nucleotide sequence: TGTGCCAGCAGCTACGGCTTGACAGGGGACTATGGCTACACCTTC. The chain recombines TRBV5-4 with TRBJ1-2; 8 bases are a match to TRBD1. The CDR3 runs 15 residues. Germline trimming cut 3 bases from V and 3 bases from J; bases unmatched to any gene: 7. The germline V gene has CDR1 SGHNT and CDR2 YYREEE (reference sequence). Drawing the rest from reference TRBV5-4 and TRBJ1-2, the complete variable domain is ETGVTQSPTHLIKTRGQQVTLRCSSQSGHNTVSWYQQALGQGPQFIFQYYREEENGRGNFPPRFSGLQFPNYSSELNVNALELDDSALYLCASSYGLTGDYGYTFGSGTRLTVV.

This chain links TRBV12-3 or TRBV12-4 with TRBJ2-7; unclear D gene. Trimming stripped 6 bases from V and 5 bases from J, with 17 bases between. The CDR3 sequence is 14 residues long. The CDR3 protein is CASSREGFSHEQYF. The DNA of the CDR3 is TGTGCCAGCAGCCGCGAAGGGTTTAGCCACGAGCAGTACTTC.

This clonotype was recorded many times. This sequence joins TRBV12-3 or TRBV12-4 and TRBJ1-2; 11 bases agree with TRBD1. This CDR3 is 15 amino acids long. V trimming: 4 bases; J trimming: 3 bases; junction bases outside the gene matches: 4. Written as DNA, the CDR3 is TGTGCCAGCAGTTGGGGACAGGGGGTTGACTATGGCTACACCTTC. Translated: CASSWGQGVDYGYTF.

This clonotype turned up a few times. The gene calls are TRBV6-1 and TRBJ1-1; D unresolved. V lost 4 bases to trimming and J lost 11 bases, with 11 bases between them. The CDR3 loop spans 11 amino acids. In germline, CDR1 is MNHNS, CDR2 SASEGT. Here the CDR3 reads CASSVWVDAFF. For the CDR3, the DNA is TGTGCCAGCAGTGTTTGGGTTGACGCTTTCTTT.

At least ten counts were recorded for this clonotype. The chain links TRBV7-3 to TRBJ2-3; 8 nucleotides line up with TRBD1. CDR1 and CDR2 from the germline V gene are SGHTA and FQGTGA. The CDR3 is 16 residues long. V lost 2 bases to trimming and J lost 5 bases; unmatched junction nucleotides: 9. The chain's CDR3 is CASSLERDRFKDTQYF. The CDR3 coding sequence is TGTGCCAGCAGCTTAGAACGGGACAGGTTTAAAGATACGCAGTATTTT.

This clonotype was recorded many times. This chain connects TRBV11-1 to TRBJ2-2, with 9 bases identical to TRBD1. The CDR3 contains 16 residues. Per germline, CDR1 SGHAT and CDR2 FQDESV (reference sequence). V was pared by 5 bases and J by 4 bases, with 8 bases of the junction left unmatched. CDR3 nucleotide sequence: TGTGCCAGCAGCCGGGACAGGGACCGTGTCACCGGGGAGCTGTTTTTT. Residues: CASSRDRDRVTGELFF.

This clonotype was detected many times. The chain has TRBV18 and TRBJ1-1, with D possibly being TRBD1 (5 bases). Germline values: CDR1 KGHSH, CDR2 LQKENI. V lost 4 bases and J 7 bases, leaving 10 bases between the germline ends. This CDR3 comprises 12 residues. Written as DNA, the CDR3 is TGTGCCAGCTCACAACAGAGGGGTGAAGCTTTCTTT. This encodes CASSQQRGEAFF.

This clonotype showed up many times. This chain joins TRBV2 and TRBJ1-2, with D perhaps TRBD1 (5 bases). The CDR3 runs to 12 residues. CDR1 is SNHLY, CDR2 FYNNEI, per germline. The V gene lost 8 bases and the J gene lost 8 bases, with 15 bases spanning the gap. This CDR3 reads CASGGTGEGYTF. The CDR3 DNA sequence: TGTGCCAGCGGAGGGACGGGGGAAGGCTACACCTTC.

This clonotype was seen many times. V and J are TRBV28 and TRBJ2-1, with D unresolved. Germline V gene data show CDR1 as MDHEN and CDR2 as SYDVKM. Trimming shortened V by 7 bases and J by 6 bases, and 13 bases separated the two germline ends. CDR3 length: 13 residues. The DNA for the CDR3 is TGTGCCAGCACTACGTATAGTGGCAATGAGCAGTTCTTC. Translating it yields CASTTYSGNEQFF.

This clonotype has only one observation. The chain employs TRBV7-8 and TRBJ2-5; 7 positions match TRBD1. Germline lookup yields CDR1 SGHVS and CDR2 FQNEAQ. This CDR3 has 15 residues. The trim removed 2 bases at V and 4 bases at J, leaving 7 bases unmatched. The DNA of the CDR3 is TGTGCCAGCAGCTTACCTCGACAGGGAAGAGAGACCCAGTACTTC. Translated, it gives CASSLPRQGRETQYF. Full variable domain (rest looked up from reference TRBV7-8 and TRBJ2-5): GAGVSQSPRYKVAKRGQDVALRCDPISGHVSLFWYQQALGQGPEFLTYFQNEAQLDKSGLPSDRFFAERPEGSVSTLKIQRTQQEDSAVYLCASSLPRQGRETQYFGPGTRLLVL.

This clonotype was picked up many times. This sequence joins TRBV18 and TRBJ2-1, with 7 nucleotides matching TRBD1. The CDR3 is 14 amino acids. J was trimmed by 2 bases and V by 2 bases; bases with no gene match: 0. Germline V gene lookup returns CDR1 KGHSH and CDR2 LQKENI. CDR3 coding DNA: TGTGCCAGCTCACCAGGGACAGCCTACAATGAGCAGTTCTTC. Its protein product is CASSPGTAYNEQFF.

CDR3 sequence reads: CASSPKQGDGNSPLHF. The DNA of the CDR3 is TGTGCCAGCTCACCCAAGCAAGGGGATGGGAATTCACCCCTCCACTTT. The rearrangement joins TRBV18 to TRBJ1-6; tentative D call: TRBD1 (5 bases). CDR3 size: 16 residues. Deletions cut 3 bases from V and 7 bases from J, with 16 bases between. Looked up from germline, CDR1 is KGHSH and CDR2 is LQKENI.

The V and J genes are TRBV7-8 and TRBJ2-3, with 7 bases fitting TRBD2. Germline V gene lookup returns CDR1 SGHVS and CDR2 FQNEAQ. The CDR3 covers 16 residues. After removal of 5 bases from V and 0 bases from J, the junction contained 8 bases not matched to a gene. The CDR3 loop reads CASSTKRGPSTDTQYF. CDR3 bases: TGTGCCAGCAGCACCAAGCGGGGCCCTAGCACAGATACGCAGTATTTT.

The gene calls are TRBV7-9 and TRBJ2-7, with D possibly being TRBD1 (5 bases). This CDR3 has 14 amino acids. The germline V and J ends were trimmed by 6 bases and 2 bases, with 14 bases remaining between them. CDR1 is SEHNR, CDR2 FQNEAQ, per germline (reference sequence). The CDR3 protein is CASSSAGNPYEQYF. The DNA of the CDR3 is TGTGCCAGCAGTTCGGCAGGGAATCCCTACGAGCAGTACTTC.

The rearrangement joins TRBV7-9 to TRBJ2-5; 11 bases are a match to TRBD2. Germline V gene data show CDR1 as SEHNR and CDR2 as FQNEAQ (reference sequence). V shed 2 bases, J shed 1 base, and the junction held 9 bases outside the gene matches. CDR3 size: 18 residues. The CDR3 DNA reads as TGTGCCAGCAGCTTACCCTCGACTAGCGGGGAAAGCCAAGAGACCCAGTACTTC. It specifies CASSLPSTSGESQETQYF.

V and J are TRBV7-2 and TRBJ2-2, with 9 bases lining up with TRBD1. Trimming took 4 bases from V and 5 from J; bases not matched to a gene: 8. Germline loops: CDR1 SGHTA, CDR2 FQGNSA. The length of the CDR3 is 16 residues. In DNA, the CDR3 is TGTGCCAGCAGCTCCTACAGGGGGCCGGATACCGGGGAGCTGTTTTTT. Its protein product is CASSSYRGPDTGELFF.

This clonotype was picked up many times. The V gene is TRBV12-5, the J gene TRBJ2-1, with a tentative D call TRBD2 (5 bases). The V and J ends lost 5 bases and 4 bases respectively, with 9 bases between them. This CDR3 contains 13 residues. Germline CDR1 and CDR2: LGHNT and FRNRAP. CDR3 sequence (DNA): TGTGCTAGTGGTGGCCGGGGTTACAATGAGCAGTTCTTC. This sequence encodes CASGGRGYNEQFF.

At least ten counts were recorded for this clonotype. The rearrangement links TRBV3-1 to TRBJ2-1; D not certain. This CDR3 is built from 15 residues. The germline V gene encodes CDR1 LGHDT and CDR2 YNNKEL (reference sequence). V lost 0 bases, J lost 7 bases, and 13 bases lay in between. In DNA, the CDR3 is TGTGCCAGCAGCCAAGATCGGGTCTGGAGAAATGAGCAGTTCTTC. As protein: CASSQDRVWRNEQFF.

There are many counts of this clonotype. CDR3 sequence reads: CAWSVSLLLTDTQYF. The DNA for the CDR3 is TGTGCCTGGAGTGTAAGTCTCCTGCTCACAGATACGCAGTATTTT. V is TRBV30 and J is TRBJ2-3; D is uncertain. Trimming removed 0 bases from V and 2 bases from J, with 12 bases in between. The CDR3 is 15 residues long. Germline loops: CDR1 GTSNPN, CDR2 SVGIG (reference sequence).

This clonotype was observed at least ten times. V and J are TRBV6-1 and TRBJ1-1; D is undetermined. V lost 4 bases and J lost 2, with 11 bases in between. CDR3 length equals 14 residues. CDR1 is MNHNS, CDR2 SASEGT, per germline. CDR3 DNA sequence: TGTGCCAGCAGTGCAGACGGACGAAACACTGAAGCTTTCTTT. This encodes CASSADGRNTEAFF.

This clonotype was seen ten or more times. J is TRBJ1-5 and V is TRBV12-3 or TRBV12-4, with TRBD1 matching 11 bases. The CDR3 is 14 amino acids. J was trimmed by 6 bases and V by 6 bases; bases with no gene match: 4. The CDR3 region is CASSPGTGGQPQHF. The CDR3 DNA is TGTGCCAGCAGCCCTGGGACAGGGGGTCAGCCCCAGCATTTT.

This clonotype was detected ten times or more. The J gene is TRBJ2-1, the V gene TRBV2; D is perhaps TRBD1 (6 bases). Deletions cut 7 bases from V and 4 bases from J, with 8 bases between. Germline V lookup: CDR1 SNHLY, CDR2 FYNNEI. The CDR3 contains 12 residues. The CDR3 DNA is TGTGCCAGCACCCAGGGGTACAATGAGCAGTTCTTC. It encodes CASTQGYNEQFF.

This clonotype showed up many times. This sequence joins TRBV18 and TRBJ1-1, with D possibly TRBD1 on 5 matching bases. The CDR3 contains 14 residues. V lost 1 base to trimming and J lost 6 bases, with 12 bases between them. Germline V CDR1 and CDR2: KGHSH, LQKENI. As DNA, the CDR3 is TGTGCCAGCTCACCACGGGGCGGGTCTGCTGAAGCTTTCTTT. This gives the protein CASSPRGGSAEAFF.

This clonotype was picked up many times. The chain carries TRBV20-1 and TRBJ2-5, with a weak D call TRBD2 (5 bases). The CDR3 runs to 14 residues. Germline lookup yields CDR1 DFQATT and CDR2 SNEGSKA (reference sequence). Trimming cost V 0 bases and J 5 bases, with 13 bases left between them. The CDR3 DNA follows: TGCAGTGCTAGAGATCGACGGGGTGGGGAGACCCAGTACTTC. Its protein is CSARDRRGGETQYF.

In its sample, this clonotype was seen a few times. CDR3 sequence (DNA): TGTGCCAGCAGTCCCCGGGGGGGCTCGATCACCGGGGAGCTGTTTTTT. It specifies CASSPRGGSITGELFF. The rearrangement links TRBV13 to TRBJ2-2; 8 nucleotides line up with TRBD2. J gave up 4 bases and V 6 bases, and 10 bases lay outside the gene matches. Germline V CDR1 and CDR2: PRHDT, FYEKMQ (reference sequence). CDR3 length: 16 residues.

This clonotype showed up just a few times. V usage is TRBV5-8 and J usage is TRBJ2-7; no clear D gene. This CDR3 is 13 amino acids long. V shed 0 bases and J shed 6 bases, with 10 bases lying between them. Germline V gives CDR1 SGHTS, CDR2 YDEGEE. CDR3 sequence (DNA): TGTGCCAGCAGCTTGGGAATGAGAAGCGAGCAGTACTTC. Protein: CASSLGMRSEQYF.

In this sample, this clonotype turned up many times. The CDR3 sequence: CASSLALLETQYF. For the CDR3, the DNA is TGTGCCAGCAGCTTAGCGTTATTAGAGACCCAGTACTTC. The gene calls are TRBV7-2 and TRBJ2-5; D gene ambiguous. This CDR3 is built from 13 residues. Germline V gives CDR1 SGHTA, CDR2 FQGNSA. Trimming cost V 0 bases and J 4 bases, with 6 bases left between them.

This clonotype has just a few counts. The chain is built from TRBV27 and TRBJ1-1; the D gene is possibly TRBD1 (5 bases). Germline V CDR1 and CDR2: MNHEY, SMNVEV (reference sequence). V lost 0 bases to trimming and J lost 1 base, with 9 bases between them. The CDR3 extends over 15 amino acids. CDR3 DNA: TGTGCCAGCAGTTTATCCTCCGACAGGAACACTGAAGCTTTCTTT. Its translation: CASSLSSDRNTEAFF.

This clonotype appeared a few times. This chain joins TRBV10-3 and TRBJ2-3; TRBD2 matches 9 bases. Germline-derived CDR1 and CDR2 are ENHRY and SYGVKD. This CDR3 contains 15 residues. V was clipped by 2 bases and J by 4 bases; unmatched bases: 4. The CDR3: CAISEGGGASDTQYF. The DNA for the CDR3 is TGTGCCATCAGTGAGGGCGGGGGGGCTTCAGATACGCAGTATTTT.

This chain links TRBV12-3 or TRBV12-4 with TRBJ1-3, with D uncertain. The CDR3 has 12 residues. The germline V and J ends were trimmed by 11 bases and 3 bases, with 11 bases remaining between them. In DNA form, the CDR3 reads TGTGCCGGCGAGCCTCGTGGAAACACCATATATTTT. This encodes CAGEPRGNTIYF.